This T cell receptor beta chain was identified during a study of CD8+ T cells in alopecia areata. Study-level points and caveats: Clonality in lesional scalp, especially alopecia totalis/universalis, exceeded that of normal scalp.

cDNA serving as the sequencing template came from extracted, reverse transcribed RNA. Sequenced by immunoSEQ multiplex PCR; TCRdb stores in-frame clones only, minus some. The sample consists of approximately 150,000 clones, roughly 58% of them appearing once. V lost 5 bases and J lost 4, with 15 bases in between. In germline, CDR1 is SQVTM, CDR2 ANQGSEA. CDR3 length: 13 amino acids. Concerning this clone: No antigen is known for it.

The genes are TRBV29-1 and TRBJ2-7; possibly TRBD2 for D (6 bases). The sequence derives from a human donor in good health. Input material: CD8+ T cells sorted from blood. The DNA of the CDR3 is TGCAGCGTTAGGGGAGGTGGAAGGTACGAGCAGTACTTC. It specifies CSVRGGGRYEQYF.